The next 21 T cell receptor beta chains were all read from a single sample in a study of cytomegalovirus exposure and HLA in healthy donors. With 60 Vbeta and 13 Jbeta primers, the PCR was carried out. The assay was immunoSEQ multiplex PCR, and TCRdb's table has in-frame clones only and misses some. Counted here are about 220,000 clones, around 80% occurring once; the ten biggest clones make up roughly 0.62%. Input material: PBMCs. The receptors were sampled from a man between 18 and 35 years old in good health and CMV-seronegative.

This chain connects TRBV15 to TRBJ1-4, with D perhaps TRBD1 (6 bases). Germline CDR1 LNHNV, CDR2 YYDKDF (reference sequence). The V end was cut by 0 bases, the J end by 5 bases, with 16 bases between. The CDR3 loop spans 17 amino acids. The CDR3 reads CATSRDIGGHANEKLFF. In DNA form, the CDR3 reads TGTGCCACCAGCAGAGATATAGGGGGACATGCAAATGAAAAACTGTTTTTT. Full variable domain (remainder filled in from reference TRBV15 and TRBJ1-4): DAMVIQNPRYQVTQFGKPVTLSCSQTLNHNVMYWYQQKSSQAPKLLFHYYDKDFNNEADTPDNFQSRRPNTSFCFLDIRSPGLGDTAMYLCATSRDIGGHANEKLFFGSGTQLSVL.

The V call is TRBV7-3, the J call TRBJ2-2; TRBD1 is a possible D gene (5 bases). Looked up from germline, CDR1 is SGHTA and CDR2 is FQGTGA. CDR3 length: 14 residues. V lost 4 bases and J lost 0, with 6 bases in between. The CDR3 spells CASSSRANTGELFF. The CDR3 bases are TGTGCCAGCAGCTCCAGGGCGAACACCGGGGAGCTGTTTTTT.

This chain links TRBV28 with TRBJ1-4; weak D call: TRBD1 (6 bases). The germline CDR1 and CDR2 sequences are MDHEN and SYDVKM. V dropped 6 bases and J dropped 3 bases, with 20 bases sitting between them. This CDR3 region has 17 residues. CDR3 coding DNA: TGTGCCAGCAGCATACCCCAACAGGGATTAGCTAATGAAAAACTGTTTTTT. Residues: CASSIPQQGLANEKLFF.

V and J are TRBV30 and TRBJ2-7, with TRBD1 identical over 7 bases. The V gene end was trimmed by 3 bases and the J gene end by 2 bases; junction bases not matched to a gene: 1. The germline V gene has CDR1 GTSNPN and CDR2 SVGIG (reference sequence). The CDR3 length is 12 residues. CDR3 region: CAWRGQTYEQYF. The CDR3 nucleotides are TGTGCCTGGAGGGGACAGACCTACGAGCAGTACTTC.

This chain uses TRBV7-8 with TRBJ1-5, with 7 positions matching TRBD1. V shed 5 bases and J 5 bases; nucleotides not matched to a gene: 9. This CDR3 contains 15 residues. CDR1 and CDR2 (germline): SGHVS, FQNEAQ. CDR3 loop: CASSRDSEVYQPQHF. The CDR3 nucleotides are TGTGCCAGCAGCCGGGACAGTGAGGTTTATCAGCCCCAGCATTTT.

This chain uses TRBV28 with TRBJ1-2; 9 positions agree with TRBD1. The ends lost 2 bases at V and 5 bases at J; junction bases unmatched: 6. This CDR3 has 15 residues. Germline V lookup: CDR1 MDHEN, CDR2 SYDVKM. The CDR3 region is CASSLRDREWYGYTF. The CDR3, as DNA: TGTGCCAGCAGTTTAAGGGACAGGGAGTGGTATGGCTACACCTTC.

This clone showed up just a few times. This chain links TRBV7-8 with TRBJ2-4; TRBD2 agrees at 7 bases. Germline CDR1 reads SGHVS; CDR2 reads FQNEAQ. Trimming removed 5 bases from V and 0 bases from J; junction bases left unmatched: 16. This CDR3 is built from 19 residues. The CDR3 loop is CASSLLSRAGPLAKNIQYF. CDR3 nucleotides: TGTGCCAGCAGCCTCTTGAGTCGAGCGGGACCACTAGCCAAAAACATTCAGTACTTC.

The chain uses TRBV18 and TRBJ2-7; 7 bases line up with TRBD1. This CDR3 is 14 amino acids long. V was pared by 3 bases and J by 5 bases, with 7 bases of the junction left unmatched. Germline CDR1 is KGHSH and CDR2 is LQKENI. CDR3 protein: CASSPTGFADEQYF. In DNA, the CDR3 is TGTGCCAGCTCACCGACAGGGTTTGCGGACGAGCAGTACTTC. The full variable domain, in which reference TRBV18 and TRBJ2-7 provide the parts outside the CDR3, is NAGVMQNPRHLVRRRGQEARLRCSPMKGHSHVYWYRQLPEEGLKFMVYLQKENIIDESGMPKERFSAEFPKEGPSILRIQQVVRGDSAAYFCASSPTGFADEQYFGPGTRLTVT.

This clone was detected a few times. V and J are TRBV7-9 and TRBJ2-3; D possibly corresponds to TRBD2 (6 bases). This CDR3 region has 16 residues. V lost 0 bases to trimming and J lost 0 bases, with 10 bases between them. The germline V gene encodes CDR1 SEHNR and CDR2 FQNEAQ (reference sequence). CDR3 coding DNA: TGTGCCAGCAGCTTAGCGCGGGGCGGGAGCACAGATACGCAGTATTTT. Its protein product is CASSLARGGSTDTQYF.

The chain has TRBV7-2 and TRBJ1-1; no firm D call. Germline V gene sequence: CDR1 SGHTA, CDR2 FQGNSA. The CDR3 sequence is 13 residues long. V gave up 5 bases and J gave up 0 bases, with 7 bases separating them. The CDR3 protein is CASSITVNTEAFF. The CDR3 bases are TGTGCCAGCAGCATCACAGTGAACACTGAAGCTTTCTTT.

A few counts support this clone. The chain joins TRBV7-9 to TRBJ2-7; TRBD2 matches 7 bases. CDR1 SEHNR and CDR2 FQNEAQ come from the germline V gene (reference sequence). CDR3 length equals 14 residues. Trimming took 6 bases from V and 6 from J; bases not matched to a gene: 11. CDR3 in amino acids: CASSRPTSSGEQYF. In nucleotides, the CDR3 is TGTGCCAGCAGTCGCCCGACTAGCTCGGGCGAGCAGTACTTC. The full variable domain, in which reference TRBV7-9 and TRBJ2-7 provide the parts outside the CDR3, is DTGVSQNPRHKITKRGQNVTFRCDPISEHNRLYWYRQTLGQGPEFLTYFQNEAQLEKSRLLSDRFSAERPKGSFSTLEIQRTEQGDSAMYLCASSRPTSSGEQYFGPGTRLTVT.

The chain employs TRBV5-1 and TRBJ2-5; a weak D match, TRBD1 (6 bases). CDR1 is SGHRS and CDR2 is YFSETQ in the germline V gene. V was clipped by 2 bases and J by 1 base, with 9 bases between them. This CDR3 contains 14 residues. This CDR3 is CASSFTGTQETQYF. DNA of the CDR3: TGCGCCAGCAGCTTTACAGGGACCCAAGAGACCCAGTACTTC.

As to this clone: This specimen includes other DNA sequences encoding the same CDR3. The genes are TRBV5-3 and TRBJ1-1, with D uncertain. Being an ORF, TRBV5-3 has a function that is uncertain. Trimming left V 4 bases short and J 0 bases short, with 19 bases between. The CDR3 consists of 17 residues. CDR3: CARSLPPTGKLNTEAFF. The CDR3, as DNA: TGTGCCAGAAGCCTCCCTCCGACGGGAAAATTGAACACTGAAGCTTTCTTT.

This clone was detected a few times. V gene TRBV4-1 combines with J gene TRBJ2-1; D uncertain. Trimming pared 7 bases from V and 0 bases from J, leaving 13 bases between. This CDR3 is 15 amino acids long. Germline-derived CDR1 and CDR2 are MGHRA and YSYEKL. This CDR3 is CASTITRSSYNEQFF. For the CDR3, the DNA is TGCGCCAGCACGATAACCCGGAGCTCCTACAATGAGCAGTTCTTC.

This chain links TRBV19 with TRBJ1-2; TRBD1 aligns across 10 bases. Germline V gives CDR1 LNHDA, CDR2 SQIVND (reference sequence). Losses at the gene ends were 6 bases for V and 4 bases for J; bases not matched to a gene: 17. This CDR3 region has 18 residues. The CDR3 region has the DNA TGTGCCAGTAGCCTCTACCAACCCCTGACAGGGGGCAGCTATGGCTACACCTTC. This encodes CASSLYQPLTGGSYGYTF.

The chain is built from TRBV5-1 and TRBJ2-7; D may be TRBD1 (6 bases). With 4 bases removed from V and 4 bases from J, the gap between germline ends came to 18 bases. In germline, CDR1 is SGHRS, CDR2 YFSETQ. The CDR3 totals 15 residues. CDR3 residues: CASSNLPGHEYEQYF. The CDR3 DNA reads TGCGCCAGCAGCAACCTACCGGGACACGAGTACGAGCAGTACTTC.

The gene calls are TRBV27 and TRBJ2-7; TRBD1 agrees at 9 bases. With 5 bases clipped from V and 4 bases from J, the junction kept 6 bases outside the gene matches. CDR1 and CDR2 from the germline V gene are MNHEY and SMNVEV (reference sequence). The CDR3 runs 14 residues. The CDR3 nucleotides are TGTGCCAGCAGTCCCTCGACAGGGGGGTACGAGCAGTACTTC. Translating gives CASSPSTGGYEQYF.

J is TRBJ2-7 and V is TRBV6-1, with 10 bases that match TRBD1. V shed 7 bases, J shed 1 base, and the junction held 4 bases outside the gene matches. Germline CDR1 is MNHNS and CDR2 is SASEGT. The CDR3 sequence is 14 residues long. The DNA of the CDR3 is TGTGCCAGCAACAGGGACAGGGGTTCCTACGAGCAGTACTTC. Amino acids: CASNRDRGSYEQYF.

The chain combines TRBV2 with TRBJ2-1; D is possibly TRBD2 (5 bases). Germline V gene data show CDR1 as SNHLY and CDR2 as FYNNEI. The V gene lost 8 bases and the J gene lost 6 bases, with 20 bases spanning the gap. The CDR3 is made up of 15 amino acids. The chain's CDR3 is CASGREPFYGNEQFF. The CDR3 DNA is TGTGCCAGCGGCCGGGAACCCTTTTACGGCAATGAGCAGTTCTTC. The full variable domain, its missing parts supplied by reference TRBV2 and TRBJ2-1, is EPEVTQTPSHQVTQMGQEVILRCVPISNHLYFYWYRQILGQKVEFLVSFYNNEISEKSEIFDDQFSVERPDGSNFTLKIRSTKLEDSAMYFCASGREPFYGNEQFFGPGTRLTVL.

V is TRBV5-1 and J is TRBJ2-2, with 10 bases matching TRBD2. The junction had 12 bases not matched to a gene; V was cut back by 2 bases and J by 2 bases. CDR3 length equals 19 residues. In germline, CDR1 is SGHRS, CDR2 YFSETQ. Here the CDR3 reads CASSLRPALAGVNTGELFF. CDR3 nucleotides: TGCGCCAGCAGCTTACGTCCGGCTCTAGCGGGAGTAAACACCGGGGAGCTGTTTTTT. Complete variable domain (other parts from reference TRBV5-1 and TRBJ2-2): KAGVTQTPRYLIKTRGQQVTLSCSPISGHRSVSWYQQTPGQGLQFLFEYFSETQRNKGNFPGRFSGRQFSNSRSEMNVSTLELGDSALYLCASSLRPALAGVNTGELFFGEGSRLTVL.

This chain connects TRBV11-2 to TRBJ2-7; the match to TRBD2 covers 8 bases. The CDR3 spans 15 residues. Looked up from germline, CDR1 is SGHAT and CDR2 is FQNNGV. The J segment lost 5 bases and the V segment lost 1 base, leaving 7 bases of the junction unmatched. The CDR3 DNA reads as TGTGCCAGCAGCTTAGGCCGGACTAGCCTCAACGAGCAGTACTTC. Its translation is CASSLGRTSLNEQYF.